These T cell receptor beta chains were read from a single sample in a study of a mutant IDH1 vaccine in newly diagnosed glioma. These TCRs are of unknown antigen specificity. Some clones are missing from TCRdb's copy, which holds only in-frame ones; the method was immunoSEQ multiplex PCR. This repertoire shows tens of thousands of clones, roughly 79% found once; its top ten account for about 12%. The material was PBMCs, obtained from a glioma patient whose treatment included an IDH1 peptide vaccine. Every receptor here comes from a man aged 45-65 years with glioma. Each CDR3 is given with its conserved first and last residue. The D gene is left open where the match is weak. Clone sizes are given selectively: once, few, many, or a class where the clone is expanded.

d_gene: TRBD1; v_gene: TRBV28; abundance: NA; j_gene: TRBJ1-5; CDR3aa: CASSLLGQGSNQPQHF; CDR3nt: TGTGCCAGCAGTTTGCTCGGACAGGGCAGTAATCAGCCCCAGCATTTT
d_gene: NA; v_gene: TRBV10-3; abundance: NA; j_gene: TRBJ2-2; CDR3aa: CAAKPWTDTGELFF; CDR3nt: TGTGCCGCCAAGCCCTGGACGGACACCGGGGAGCTGTTTTTT
d_gene: NA; v_gene: TRBV6-1; abundance: NA; j_gene: TRBJ1-5; CDR3aa: CASRPAGNQPQHF; CDR3nt: TGTGCCAGCAGACCCGCTGGGAATCAGCCCCAGCATTTT
d_gene: NA; v_gene: TRBV6-5; abundance: once; j_gene: TRBJ2-3; CDR3aa: CASSYFGTSTDTQYF; CDR3nt: TGTGCCAGCAGTTACTTCGGGACTAGCACAGATACGCAGTATTTT
d_gene: TRBD1; v_gene: TRBV5-1; abundance: NA; j_gene: TRBJ2-5; CDR3aa: CASSVGTVPQETQYF; CDR3nt: TGCGCCAGCAGCGTGGGGACAGTTCCTCAAGAGACCCAGTACTTC
d_gene: TRBD2; v_gene: TRBV7-9; abundance: NA; j_gene: TRBJ2-5; CDR3aa: CAGSGVPRETQYF; CDR3nt: TGTGCCGGTAGCGGGGTGCCCCGGGAGACCCAGTACTTC
d_gene: NA; v_gene: TRBV10-3; abundance: NA; j_gene: TRBJ2-7; CDR3aa: CAIGAGTSYEQYF; CDR3nt: TGTGCCATCGGGGCGGGCACTTCCTACGAGCAGTACTTC
d_gene: NA; v_gene: TRBV10-3; abundance: NA; j_gene: TRBJ2-7; CDR3aa: CAISDPGQSGEQYF; CDR3nt: TGTGCCATCAGTGATCCGGGACAATCAGGGGAGCAGTACTTC
d_gene: NA; v_gene: TRBV27; abundance: NA; j_gene: TRBJ2-1; CDR3aa: CASKEQSIAQGEQFF; CDR3nt: TGTGCCAGTAAAGAACAATCAATAGCTCAAGGGGAGCAGTTCTTC
d_gene: NA; v_gene: TRBV5-4; abundance: NA; j_gene: TRBJ2-2; CDR3aa: CASSHPGQGDTGELFF; CDR3nt: TGTGCCAGCAGCCACCCGGGACAAGGAGACACCGGGGAGCTGTTTTTT
d_gene: NA; v_gene: TRBV14; abundance: NA; j_gene: TRBJ2-7; CDR3aa: CASSQLGYEQYF; CDR3nt: TGTGCCAGCAGCCAATTGGGGTACGAGCAGTACTTC
d_gene: NA; v_gene: TRBV29-1; abundance: NA; j_gene: TRBJ1-2; CDR3aa: CSVPQDGLNGYTF; CDR3nt: TGCAGCGTCCCCCAGGACGGCTTAAATGGCTACACCTTC